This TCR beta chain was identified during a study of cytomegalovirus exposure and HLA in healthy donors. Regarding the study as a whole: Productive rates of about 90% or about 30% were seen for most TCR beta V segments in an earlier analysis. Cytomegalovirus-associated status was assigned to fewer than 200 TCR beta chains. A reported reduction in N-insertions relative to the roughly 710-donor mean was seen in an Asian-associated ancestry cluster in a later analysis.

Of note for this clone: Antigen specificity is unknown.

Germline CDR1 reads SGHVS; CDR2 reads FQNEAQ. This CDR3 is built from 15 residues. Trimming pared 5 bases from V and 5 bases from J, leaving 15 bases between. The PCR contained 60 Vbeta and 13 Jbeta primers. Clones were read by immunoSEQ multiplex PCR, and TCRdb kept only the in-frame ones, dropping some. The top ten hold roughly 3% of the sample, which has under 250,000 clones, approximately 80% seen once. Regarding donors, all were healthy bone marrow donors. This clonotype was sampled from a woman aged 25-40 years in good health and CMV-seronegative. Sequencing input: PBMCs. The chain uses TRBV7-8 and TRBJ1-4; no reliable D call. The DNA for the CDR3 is TGTGCCAGCAGCCGAGGGAGGGTCGGGAATGAAAAACTGTTTTTT. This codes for CASSRGRVGNEKLFF.